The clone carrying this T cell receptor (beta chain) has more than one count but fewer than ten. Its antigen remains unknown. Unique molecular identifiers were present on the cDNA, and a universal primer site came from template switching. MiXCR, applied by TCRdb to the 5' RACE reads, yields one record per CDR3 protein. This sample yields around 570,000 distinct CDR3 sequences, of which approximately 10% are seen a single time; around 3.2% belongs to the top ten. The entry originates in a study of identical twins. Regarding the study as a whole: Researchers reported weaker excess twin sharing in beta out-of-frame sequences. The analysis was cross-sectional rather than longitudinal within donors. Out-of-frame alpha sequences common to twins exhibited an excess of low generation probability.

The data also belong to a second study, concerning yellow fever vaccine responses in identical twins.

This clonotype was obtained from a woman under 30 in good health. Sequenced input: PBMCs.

CDR3 in DNA: TGCGCCAGCAGCCCATCGCCCGGGACATTTAATGAGCAGTTCTTC. Its protein product is CASSPSPGTFNEQFF. This chain joins TRBV5-1 and TRBJ2-1, with a tentative D call TRBD1 (6 bases). In germline, CDR1 is SGHRS, CDR2 YFSETQ. The V end was cut by 4 bases, the J end by 7 bases, with 18 bases between. The CDR3 consists of 15 residues.